In this sample, the clone carrying this T cell receptor (beta chain) turned up once. These data come from a study of shared clonotypes between healthy human individuals. Per germline, CDR1 MNHEY and CDR2 SMNVEV (reference sequence). The CDR3 covers 16 residues. Trimming cost V 1 base and J 3 bases, with 14 bases left between them. Assay used: immunoSEQ multiplex PCR; TCRdb lists only in-frame clones, some missing. The sample includes fewer than 850,000 clones, about 90% of them seen just once. The receptor was derived from a man between 18 and 29 years old in good health. Some clones in this sample may be carry-over from other donors' samples. Sequencing was carried out using memory CD8+ T cells from PBMCs. As for subset: CD45RO+ cells pooled with CCR7-negative TemRA cells. The J gene is TRBJ2-3, the V gene TRBV27; D perhaps matches TRBD1 (7 bases). Here the CDR3 DNA reads TGTGCCAGCAGTTTATTGTCTCCAGGGGGGACAGATACGCAGTATTTT. Its protein is CASSLLSPGGTDTQYF.